These 31 T cell receptor beta chains were sequenced from one sample in a study of T cells in Graves' hyperthyroidism and ophthalmopathy. The investigators amplified TCR beta CDR3 regions from RNA transcripts. RT-PCR in the first round (using the HTBI primer set) targeted the TCR CDR3. TCRdb called the multiplex PCR reads again in MiXCR, with one record for every CDR3 protein. This table has under 65,000 distinct CDR3 sequences, approximately 57% appearing once. Sample: blood. Receptors originate from a woman aged 55-70 years with Graves' ophthalmopathy.

V is TRBV20-1 and J is TRBJ2-5, with D tentatively TRBD2 (7 bases). Germline loops: CDR1 DFQATT, CDR2 SNEGSKA (reference sequence). With 6 bases removed from V and 4 bases from J, the gap between germline ends came to 21 bases. This CDR3 comprises 15 residues. CDR3 sequence: CSAGGGDGRGETQYF. The CDR3 nucleotides read TGCAGTGCAGGGGGGGGAGACGGGAGAGGAGAGACCCAGTACTTC.

The V gene is TRBV5-1, the J gene TRBJ1-1; 7 bases line up with TRBD1. V trimming: 0 bases; J trimming: 8 bases; junction bases outside the gene matches: 4. From germline, CDR1 is SGHRS and CDR2 YFSETQ. The CDR3 sequence is 13 residues long. CDR3 DNA: TGCGCCAGCAGCTTGGCCTGGGACAGAGAAGCTTTCTTT. Protein product: CASSLAWDREAFF.

V and J are TRBV20-1 and TRBJ1-5; 8 bases are shared with TRBD1. CDR3 length: 13 amino acids. V was pared by 1 base and J by 7 bases, with 3 bases of the junction left unmatched. Germline V CDR1 and CDR2: DFQATT, SNEGSKA (reference sequence). As DNA, the CDR3 is TGCAGTGCTAGAGTGGCAGGGGGCCAGCCCCAGCATTTT. Its protein product is CSARVAGGQPQHF.

At least ten counts were recorded for this clonotype. The rearrangement links TRBV20-1 to TRBJ2-5, with a tentative D call TRBD2 (5 bases). This CDR3 has 10 amino acids. Germline V gene sequence: CDR1 DFQATT, CDR2 SNEGSKA (reference sequence). V shed 5 bases and J shed 7 bases, with 8 bases lying between them. In nucleotides, the CDR3 is TGCAGTGCTGACCGGGGGACCCAGTACTTC. Translated, it gives CSADRGTQYF.

The gene calls are TRBV20-1 and TRBJ2-3; D could derive from TRBD1 or TRBD2 (6 bases each). Trimming left V 1 base short and J 9 bases short, with 8 bases between. This CDR3 has 11 residues. Germline V gene lookup returns CDR1 DFQATT and CDR2 SNEGSKA (reference sequence). The CDR3 reads CSARGRGTQYF. The CDR3, as DNA: TGCAGTGCTAGAGGGAGGGGGACGCAGTATTTT.

The V call is TRBV12-3 or TRBV12-4, the J call TRBJ2-1, with 9 bases lining up with TRBD2. V dropped 5 bases and J dropped 6; count of bases not matched to a gene: 5. This CDR3 has 14 amino acids. CDR3 sequence: CASSTRLAANEQFF. The DNA for the CDR3 is TGTGCCAGCAGTACCCGACTAGCGGCCAATGAGCAGTTCTTC.

The chain employs TRBV6-4 and TRBJ1-1, with 10 bases lining up with TRBD1. V lost 4 bases to trimming and J lost 6 bases; unmatched junction nucleotides: 2. The V gene's germline CDR1 is MRHNA and CDR2 SNTAGT. The CDR3 covers 13 residues. The CDR3 loop is CASSATGGSEAFF. The CDR3 DNA sequence: TGTGCCAGCAGTGCGACAGGGGGCTCTGAAGCTTTCTTT.

The table lists this clonotype with a few counts. This likely comes from a read error, as the CDR3 has no conserved phenylalanine or tryptophan at its end. The genes are TRBV27 and TRBJ1-2; a weak D match, TRBD1 (6 bases). The CDR3 totals 15 residues. V was shortened by 5 bases and J by 2 bases, with 15 bases between the two germline ends. Germline values: CDR1 MNHEY, CDR2 SMNVEV (reference sequence). CDR3 region: CASSPTGTSNYGYTL. The CDR3 DNA follows: TGTGCCAGCAGTCCCACAGGGACGAGCAACTATGGCTACACCCTC.

V is TRBV2 and J is TRBJ1-2; TRBD1 aligns across 7 bases. The germline gives CDR1 SNHLY, CDR2 FYNNEI. CDR3 size: 13 residues. V lost 6 bases and J lost 2; bases outside the gene matches: 3. CDR3 in amino acids: CASRGTENYGYTF. Here the CDR3 DNA reads TGTGCCAGCAGGGGGACAGAGAACTATGGCTACACCTTC.

The J gene is TRBJ1-5, the V gene TRBV19; 8 bases are a match to TRBD1. V trimming: 9 bases; J trimming: 2 bases; junction bases outside the gene matches: 9. The CDR3 has 15 residues. Germline CDR1 and CDR2: LNHDA and SQIVND (reference sequence). The CDR3 spells CASSGGGDGNQPQHF. DNA for the CDR3: TGTGCCAGCTCAGGGGGCGGCGATGGCAATCAGCCCCAGCATTTT.

In its sample, this clonotype was seen a few times. The chain has TRBV7-6 and TRBJ2-1; TRBD1 matches at 12 bases. This CDR3 comprises 17 residues. V lost 1 base to trimming and J lost 7 bases; unmatched junction nucleotides: 8. Germline V gene sequence: CDR1 SGHVS, CDR2 FNYEAQ. The CDR3 DNA is TGTGCCAGCAGCTTAGACCCCGGGGGACAGGGGGCAAATGAGCAGTTCTTC. Residues: CASSLDPGGQGANEQFF.

V is TRBV20-1 and J is TRBJ2-1; 7 bases are shared with TRBD1. Per germline, CDR1 DFQATT and CDR2 SNEGSKA (reference sequence). This CDR3 has 15 amino acids. The V and J ends lost 4 bases and 8 bases, in that order; junction bases with no gene match: 14. The CDR3 loop reads CSATRLRGRNDEQFF. Here the CDR3 DNA reads TGCAGTGCTACAAGGCTTAGGGGGCGGAACGATGAGCAGTTCTTC.

This clonotype was recorded many times. This sequence joins TRBV15 and TRBJ2-7; 10 bases are a match to TRBD2. The CDR3 is made up of 15 amino acids. Germline V gene sequence: CDR1 LNHNV, CDR2 YYDKDF (reference sequence). With 1 base clipped from V and 6 bases from J, the junction kept 6 bases outside the gene matches. CDR3 protein: CATSRGTSGVSEQYF. In nucleotides, the CDR3 is TGTGCCACCAGCAGAGGAACTAGCGGGGTCTCCGAGCAGTACTTC.

By share, this clonotype counts as medium-sized. The V call is TRBV20-1, the J call TRBJ1-2; D not certain. The germline V and J ends were trimmed by 1 base and 4 bases, with 4 bases remaining between them. Per germline, CDR1 DFQATT and CDR2 SNEGSKA (reference sequence). The CDR3 has 11 amino acids. CDR3 region: CSARVGYGYTF. The CDR3, as DNA: TGCAGTGCTAGAGTTGGCTATGGCTACACCTTC.

The chain has TRBV7-9 and TRBJ1-2, with no clear D. V gave up 10 bases and J gave up 8 bases, with 8 bases separating them. This CDR3 contains 9 residues. CDR1 SEHNR and CDR2 FQNEAQ come from the germline V gene (reference sequence). DNA of the CDR3: TGTGCCACGGCTGGGGGCTACACCTTC. It yields the protein CATAGGYTF.

The chain uses TRBV5-1 and TRBJ2-1; 11 nucleotides match TRBD1. This CDR3 comprises 15 residues. V shed 3 bases, J shed 6 bases, and the junction held 5 bases outside the gene matches. Per germline, CDR1 SGHRS and CDR2 YFSETQ. The CDR3 bases are TGCGCCAGCAGCTGGGGACAGGGGGTAATCAATGAGCAGTTCTTC. Amino acid sequence: CASSWGQGVINEQFF.

This clonotype was seen ten or more times. A read error may be the cause here, since a much bigger clone is one base away. DNA of the CDR3: TGTGCCAGCGGCCCCCCTGGGACTAGCGGGACCGGACGTCAGGAGCTGTTCTTC. Its protein is CASGPPGTSGTGRQELFF. The gene calls are TRBV7-9 and TRBJ2-1, with TRBD2 matching 13 bases. CDR3 size: 18 residues. Per germline, CDR1 SEHNR and CDR2 FQNEAQ (reference sequence).

The gene calls are TRBV10-1 and TRBJ2-1, with D possibly TRBD1 on 7 matching bases. From germline, CDR1 is WNHNN and CDR2 SYGVQD (reference sequence). The CDR3 has 13 amino acids. V dropped 6 bases and J dropped 9 bases, with 15 bases sitting between them. The CDR3 DNA sequence: TGCGCCAGCAGCCAGGAGGGGGCAATTGAGCAGTTCTTC. It translates to CASSQEGAIEQFF.

A note on this clonotype: One end of the junction is discordant with germline, which a read error may explain. The rearrangement uses TRBV9 and TRBJ1-4, with D tentatively TRBD1 (5 bases). The germline V gene encodes CDR1 SGDLS and CDR2 YYNGEE. This CDR3 is built from 17 residues. CDR3 residues: CASSLRGLAGGTEKLLF. CDR3 coding DNA: TGTGCCAGCAGCCTCCGTGGACTAGCGGGGGGGACTGAAAAACTGCTTTTT.

This clonotype has at least ten counts. Being one base from a much bigger clone, this may be a read error. The chain joins TRBV5-1 to TRBJ2-7; 9 bases match TRBD2. The CDR3 extends over 17 amino acids. Trimming at V came to 0 bases and at J to 2 bases, leaving 9 bases not matched to a gene. Germline values: CDR1 SGHRS, CDR2 YFSETQ. The CDR3 here is CASSLAGTSLGAYEQYF. In DNA form, the CDR3 reads TGCGCCAGCAGCTTGGCCGGGACTAGCTTGGGCGCCTACGAGCAGTACTTC.

This clonotype was counted ten times or more. J is TRBJ1-2 and V is TRBV5-1; maybe TRBD1 (5 bases). The CDR3 totals 16 residues. V gave up 0 bases and J gave up 7 bases, with 19 bases separating them. CDR1 is SGHRS, CDR2 YFSETQ, per germline. The CDR3 region has the DNA TGCGCCAGCAGCTTGGACCTCCGATTCGGGGGTAGTGGCTACACCTTC. The encoded protein is CASSLDLRFGGSGYTF.

This clonotype was counted many times. CDR3 sequence: CASSTRTGLAYEQYF. In DNA form, the CDR3 reads TGTGCCAGCAGTACCAGGACAGGGTTGGCCTACGAGCAGTACTTC. This chain joins TRBV12-3 or TRBV12-4 and TRBJ2-7; 8 bases align to TRBD1. Losses at the gene ends were 5 bases for V and 2 bases for J; bases not matched to a gene: 8. The CDR3 consists of 15 residues.

This clonotype was observed many times. The V and J genes are TRBV5-1 and TRBJ2-2; 14 bases map to TRBD2. CDR1 is SGHRS, CDR2 YFSETQ, per germline. Unmatched junction bases numbered 2, after V lost 5 bases and J lost 5 bases. CDR3 length: 15 amino acids. Here the CDR3 reads CASSGTSGGTGELFF. In nucleotides, the CDR3 is TGCGCCAGCAGTGGGACTAGCGGGGGAACCGGGGAGCTGTTTTTT.

CDR3 in amino acids: CASSIERVPNTEAFF. CDR3 coding DNA: TGTGCCAGTAGTATCGAACGGGTTCCGAACACTGAAGCTTTCTTT. V and J are TRBV19 and TRBJ1-1; D is uncertain. The CDR3 is 15 amino acids. V lost 3 bases to trimming and J lost 1 base, with 12 bases between them. Germline V lookup: CDR1 LNHDA, CDR2 SQIVND (reference sequence).

This clonotype was recorded many times. The J gene is TRBJ2-6, the V gene TRBV29-1; D gene ambiguous. The V gene's germline CDR1 is SQVTM and CDR2 ANQGSEA. The CDR3 sequence is 13 residues long. The V and J ends lost 6 bases and 1 base respectively, with 7 bases between them. DNA for the CDR3: TGCAGCGTACAGCCTTCTGGGGCCAACGTCCTGACTTTC. Its translation is CSVQPSGANVLTF.

The gene calls are TRBV7-2 and TRBJ1-3; no clear D gene. Germline CDR1 is SGHTA and CDR2 is FQGNSA. V shed 5 bases and J shed 1 base, with 18 bases lying between them. The CDR3 spans 17 residues. CDR3 region: CASSPNGGSGSGNTIYF. Written as DNA, the CDR3 is TGTGCCAGCAGCCCCAATGGAGGGTCGGGATCTGGAAACACCATATATTTT. The whole variable domain, remainder taken from reference TRBV7-2 and TRBJ1-3, is GAGVSQSPSNKVTEKGKDVELRCDPISGHTALYWYRQSLGQGLEFLIYFQGNSAPDKSGLPSDRFSAERTGGSVSTLTIQRTQQEDSAVYLCASSPNGGSGSGNTIYFGEGSWLTVV.

This clonotype showed up many times. The genes are TRBV2 and TRBJ2-3; D may be TRBD1 (5 bases). The CDR3 runs 12 residues. Germline values: CDR1 SNHLY, CDR2 FYNNEI. V lost 4 bases to trimming and J lost 5 bases, with 7 bases between them. Written as DNA, the CDR3 is TGTGCCAGCAGTGTGGGGCGAGATACGCAGTATTTT. Protein product: CASSVGRDTQYF.

This clonotype has at least ten counts. The chain couples TRBV2 to TRBJ2-1; 10 nucleotides line up with TRBD2. Germline V CDR1 and CDR2: SNHLY, FYNNEI. The CDR3 runs 15 residues. Germline trimming cut 4 bases from V and 3 bases from J; bases unmatched to any gene: 3. CDR3 nucleotide sequence: TGTGCCAGCAGTGCGGGGACTAGCGTCTACAATGAGCAGTTCTTC. Protein sequence: CASSAGTSVYNEQFF.

With regard to this clonotype: Given the absence of the conserved phenylalanine or tryptophan at the CDR3 end, a read error is likely. It is unclear where the CDR3 begins or ends on the DNA, so no DNA is shown, and the CDR3 is as TCRdb lists it. The gene calls are TRBV25-1 and TRBJ2-2; the table's D gene call, TRBD1, was not cross checked with the DNA. The length of the CDR3 is 9 amino acids, counting both ends. CDR1 is MGHDK and CDR2 is SYGVNS in the germline V gene. CDR3 loop: CASSESYWD.

The V and J genes are TRBV11-1 and TRBJ2-2; tentatively, D is TRBD2 (5 bases). Germline assignment: CDR1 SGHAT and CDR2 FQDESV (reference sequence). This CDR3 region has 13 residues. Trimming cost V 1 base and J 7 bases, with 7 bases left between them. The CDR3 DNA sequence: TGTGCCAGCAGCTTAGGAGGGCTCGGGGAGCTGTTTTTT. This sequence encodes CASSLGGLGELFF.

This rearrangement joins TRBV6-6 to TRBJ2-2; TRBD1 matches 10 bases. The CDR3 runs 16 residues. Germline trimming cut 1 base from V and 7 bases from J; bases unmatched to any gene: 6. CDR1 is MNHNY and CDR2 is SVGAGI in the germline V gene (reference sequence). CDR3 residues: CASSYFRQGAVGELFF. The DNA for the CDR3 is TGTGCCAGCAGTTACTTTAGACAGGGGGCGGTCGGGGAGCTGTTTTTT.